What follows is one T cell receptor (beta chain) and its context. The antigen is not known. It was healthy bone marrow donors who served as donors. The germline CDR1 and CDR2 sequences are MNHNY and SVGAGI (reference sequence). This CDR3 is 16 amino acids long. V trimming: 2 bases; J trimming: 6 bases; junction bases outside the gene matches: 11. Primers included in the PCR were 60 Vbeta and 13 Jbeta primers. Using immunoSEQ multiplex PCR, the repertoire was profiled, and TCRdb retains in-frame clones only, with some absent. Altogether hundreds of thousands of clones are present, more than 55% being singletons, with the ten largest covering 2% to 2.5%. This specimen comes from a study of cytomegalovirus exposure and HLA in healthy donors. Study-level results: As confirmed in vitro, a few CMV-associated chains were specific for CMV antigens. The authors enumerated over 150 TCR beta chains as linked to cytomegalovirus. What a later analysis showed was that several of the most significant clusters appeared linked to common viral pathogens.

The clonotype comes from a female donor in good health and CMV-seronegative. The specimen was PBMCs. The chain uses TRBV6-6 and TRBJ1-1; 8 nucleotides match TRBD1. The CDR3 here is CASSYNTGQGSPEAFF. The CDR3 coding sequence is TGTGCCAGCAGTTACAACACAGGACAGGGAAGTCCTGAAGCTTTCTTT.